This is a list of T cell receptor beta chains from one sample in a study of blood T cell repertoires in COVID-19. Here immunoSEQ multiplex PCR was the method, and the copy in TCRdb shows in-frame clones only, minus some. The sample consists of about 300,000 clones, about four fifths of them appearing once. Sequencing was performed on peripheral blood. The receptors stem from a woman between 45 and 60 years old who had recovered from COVID-19. Both conserved end residues are part of each CDR3. D genes are given only for firm matches. Only part of the rows carry a size: once, few, many, or a class if the clone is expanded.

CASSSSSYEQYF,TGTGCCAGCAGTTCGAGCTCCTACGAGCAGTACTTC,NA,TRBV27,TRBJ2-7,NA
CASSSDFSQPQHF,TGTGCCAGCAGCTCGGACTTTAGTCAGCCCCAGCATTTT,NA,TRBV7-2,TRBJ1-5,NA
CASSSGTGSPLHF,TGTGCCAGCAGCTCAGGGACAGGGTCACCCCTCCACTTT,few,TRBV7-3,TRBJ1-6,TRBD1
CASSLDTGTGSSYEQYF,TGTGCCAGCAGTTTAGACACCGGGACAGGGAGCTCCTACGAGCAGTACTTC,once,TRBV28,TRBJ2-7,TRBD1
CASSHVLGTGNEKLFF,TGCGCCAGCAGCCACGTTTTAGGGACAGGAAATGAAAAACTGTTTTTT,few,TRBV4-3,TRBJ1-4,TRBD1
CASSFGGNQPQHF,TGTGCCAGCAGTTTTGGGGGGAATCAGCCCCAGCATTTT,NA,TRBV12-3/TRBV12-4,TRBJ1-5,NA
CASSWRPNEKLFF,TGTGCCAGCAGTTGGAGGCCGAATGAAAAACTGTTTTTT,NA,TRBV27,TRBJ1-4,NA
CASSLRGNEKLFF,TGTGCCAGCAGCTTGCGGGGTAATGAAAAACTGTTTTTT,NA,TRBV5-6,TRBJ1-4,NA
CASSLLPGVSSGNTIYF,TGTGCCAGCAGCTTATTGCCAGGGGTTTCCTCTGGAAACACCATATATTTT,NA,TRBV7-8,TRBJ1-3,NA
CASSQDSGGGETQYF,TGCGCCAGCAGCCAAGATTCGGGGGGCGGGGAGACCCAGTACTTC,NA,TRBV4-3,TRBJ2-5,NA
CSAPPMASGRGEQFF,TGCAGCGCCCCTCCTATGGCTAGCGGGAGAGGTGAGCAGTTCTTC,NA,TRBV29-1,TRBJ2-1,TRBD2
CASSQQGMNTEAFF,TGTGCCAGCAGTCAACAGGGAATGAACACTGAAGCTTTCTTT,few,TRBV2,TRBJ1-1,NA
CASSLGQGSYNEQFF,TGTGCCAGCAGCTTGGGACAGGGGTCTTACAATGAGCAGTTCTTC,NA,TRBV5-8,TRBJ2-1,TRBD1
CASSRRWADTQYF,TGTGCCAGCAGCCGCAGGTGGGCAGATACGCAGTATTTT,once,TRBV11-3,TRBJ2-3,NA
CAISESIQGAGNTIYF,TGTGCCATCAGTGAGTCGATACAGGGGGCTGGAAACACCATATATTTT,NA,TRBV10-3,TRBJ1-3,TRBD1
CASSQDMKGGPAHEQYF,TGTGCCAGCAGCCAAGATATGAAGGGGGGGCCTGCCCACGAGCAGTACTTC,NA,TRBV3-1/TRBV3-2,TRBJ2-7,NA